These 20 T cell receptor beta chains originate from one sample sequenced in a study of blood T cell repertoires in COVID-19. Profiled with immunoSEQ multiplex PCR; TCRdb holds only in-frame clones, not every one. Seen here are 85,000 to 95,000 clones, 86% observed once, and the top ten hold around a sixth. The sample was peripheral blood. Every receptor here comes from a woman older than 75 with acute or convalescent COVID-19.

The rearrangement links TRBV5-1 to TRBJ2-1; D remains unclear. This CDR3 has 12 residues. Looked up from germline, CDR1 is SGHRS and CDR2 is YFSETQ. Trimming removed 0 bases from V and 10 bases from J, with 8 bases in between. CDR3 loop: CASSLDLREQFF. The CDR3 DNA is TGCGCCAGCAGCTTGGACCTCCGGGAGCAGTTCTTC.

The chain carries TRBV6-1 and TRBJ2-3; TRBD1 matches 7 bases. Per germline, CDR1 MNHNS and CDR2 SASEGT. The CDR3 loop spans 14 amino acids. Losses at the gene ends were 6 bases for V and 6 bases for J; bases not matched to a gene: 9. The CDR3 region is CASRPGTATDTQYF. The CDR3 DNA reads TGTGCCAGCAGACCCGGGACAGCCACCGATACGCAGTATTTT.

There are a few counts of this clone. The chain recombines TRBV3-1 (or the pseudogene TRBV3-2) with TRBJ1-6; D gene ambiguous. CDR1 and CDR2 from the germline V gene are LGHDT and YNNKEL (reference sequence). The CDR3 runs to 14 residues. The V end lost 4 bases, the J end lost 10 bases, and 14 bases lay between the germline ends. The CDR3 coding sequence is TGTGCCAGCAGCCTCTCCCGAGGGCGCTCACCCCTCCACTTT. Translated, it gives CASSLSRGRSPLHF.

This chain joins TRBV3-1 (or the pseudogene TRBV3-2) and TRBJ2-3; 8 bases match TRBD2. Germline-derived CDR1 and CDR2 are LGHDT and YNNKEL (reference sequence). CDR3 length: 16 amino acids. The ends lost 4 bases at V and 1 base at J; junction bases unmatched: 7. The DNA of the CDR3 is TGTGCCAGCAGCCCCGATAGCGGGACCCGCACAGATACGCAGTATTTT. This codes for CASSPDSGTRTDTQYF.

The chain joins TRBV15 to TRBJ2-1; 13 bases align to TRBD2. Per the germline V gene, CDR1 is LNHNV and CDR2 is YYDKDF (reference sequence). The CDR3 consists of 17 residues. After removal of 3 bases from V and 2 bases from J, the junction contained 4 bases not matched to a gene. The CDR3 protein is CATSRRTSGGTYNEQFF. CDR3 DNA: TGTGCCACCAGCAGGCGGACTAGCGGGGGCACCTACAATGAGCAGTTCTTC.

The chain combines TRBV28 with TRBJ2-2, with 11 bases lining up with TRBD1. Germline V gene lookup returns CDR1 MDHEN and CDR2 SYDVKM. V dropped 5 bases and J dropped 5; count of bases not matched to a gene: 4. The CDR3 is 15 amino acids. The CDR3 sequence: CASSGQGAGTGELFF. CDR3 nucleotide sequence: TGTGCCAGCAGTGGACAGGGGGCAGGTACCGGGGAGCTGTTTTTT.

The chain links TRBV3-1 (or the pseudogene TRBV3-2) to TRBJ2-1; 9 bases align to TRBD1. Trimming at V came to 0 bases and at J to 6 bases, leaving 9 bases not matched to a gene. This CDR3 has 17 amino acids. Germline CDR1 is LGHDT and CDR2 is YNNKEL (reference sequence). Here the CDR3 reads CASSQDRGTGRGNEQFF. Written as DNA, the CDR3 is TGTGCCAGCAGCCAAGATCGCGGGACAGGGAGGGGCAATGAGCAGTTCTTC.

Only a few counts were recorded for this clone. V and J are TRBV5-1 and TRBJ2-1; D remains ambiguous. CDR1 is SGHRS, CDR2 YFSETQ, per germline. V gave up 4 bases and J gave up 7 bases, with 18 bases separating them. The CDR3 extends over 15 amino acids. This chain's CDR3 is CASSPSGAITNEQFF. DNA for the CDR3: TGCGCCAGCAGCCCCTCGGGTGCTATTACAAATGAGCAGTTCTTC.

Written as DNA, the CDR3 is TGTGCCAGCAGGGCCGGGACTAGCCCGAAGACCCAGTACTTC. The encoded protein is CASRAGTSPKTQYF. The chain uses TRBV2 and TRBJ2-5; 9 bases fit TRBD2. Trimming cost V 6 bases and J 6 bases; bases outside gene matches: 8. CDR1 and CDR2 from the germline V gene are SNHLY and FYNNEI. The CDR3 loop spans 14 amino acids.

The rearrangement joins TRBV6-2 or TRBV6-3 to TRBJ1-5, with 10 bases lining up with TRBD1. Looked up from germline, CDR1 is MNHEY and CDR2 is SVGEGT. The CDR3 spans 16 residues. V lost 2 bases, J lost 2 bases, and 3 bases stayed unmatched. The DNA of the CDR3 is TGTGCCAGCAGTTACGGGACAGGGGTGGGCAATCAGCCCCAGCATTTT. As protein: CASSYGTGVGNQPQHF.

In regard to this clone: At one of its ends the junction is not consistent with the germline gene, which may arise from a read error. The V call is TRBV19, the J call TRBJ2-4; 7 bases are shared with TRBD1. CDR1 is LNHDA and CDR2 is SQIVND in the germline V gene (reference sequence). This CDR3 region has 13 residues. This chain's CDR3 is CASKKGAKNIQYF. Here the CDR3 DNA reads TGTGCCAGTAAAAAGGGGGCCAAAAACATTCAGTACTTT.

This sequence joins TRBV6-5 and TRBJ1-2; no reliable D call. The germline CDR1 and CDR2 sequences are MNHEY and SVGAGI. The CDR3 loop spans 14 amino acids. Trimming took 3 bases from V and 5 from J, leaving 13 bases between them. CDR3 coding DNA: TGTGCCAGCAGTTATTCGGGGAGACGGTATGGCTACACCTTC. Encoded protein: CASSYSGRRYGYTF.

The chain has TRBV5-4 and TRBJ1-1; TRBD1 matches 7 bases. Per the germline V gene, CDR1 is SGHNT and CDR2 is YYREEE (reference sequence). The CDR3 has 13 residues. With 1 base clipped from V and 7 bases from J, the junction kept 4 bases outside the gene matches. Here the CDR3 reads CASSLKGGSEAFF. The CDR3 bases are TGTGCCAGCAGCTTGAAAGGGGGCAGTGAAGCTTTCTTT.

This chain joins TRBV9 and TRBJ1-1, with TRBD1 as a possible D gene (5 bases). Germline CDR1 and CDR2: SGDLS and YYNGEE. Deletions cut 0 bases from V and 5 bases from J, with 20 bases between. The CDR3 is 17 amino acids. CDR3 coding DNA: TGTGCCAGCAGCGTAGCTGTTACAGGCCGGGGGGAAACTGAAGCTTTCTTT. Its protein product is CASSVAVTGRGETEAFF.

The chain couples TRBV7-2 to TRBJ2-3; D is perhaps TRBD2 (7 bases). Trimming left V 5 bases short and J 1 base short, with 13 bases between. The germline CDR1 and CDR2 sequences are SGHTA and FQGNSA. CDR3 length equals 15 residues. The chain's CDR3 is CASSPEGGRTDTQYF. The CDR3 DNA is TGTGCCAGCAGCCCCGAGGGGGGGCGCACAGATACGCAGTATTTT. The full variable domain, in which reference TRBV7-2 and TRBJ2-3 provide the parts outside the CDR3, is GAGVSQSPSNKVTEKGKDVELRCDPISGHTALYWYRQSLGQGLEFLIYFQGNSAPDKSGLPSDRFSAERTGGSVSTLTIQRTQQEDSAVYLCASSPEGGRTDTQYFGPGTRLTVL.

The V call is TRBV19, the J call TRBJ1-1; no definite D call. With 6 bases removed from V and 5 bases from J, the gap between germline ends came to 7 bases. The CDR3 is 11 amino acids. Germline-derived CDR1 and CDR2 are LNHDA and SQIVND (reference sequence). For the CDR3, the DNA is TGTGCCAGTAGCTCTAATACTGAAGCTTTCTTT. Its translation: CASSSNTEAFF.

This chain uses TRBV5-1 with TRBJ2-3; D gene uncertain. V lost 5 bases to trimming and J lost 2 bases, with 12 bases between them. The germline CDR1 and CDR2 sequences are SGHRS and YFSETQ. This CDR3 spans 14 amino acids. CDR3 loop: CASRRATITDTQYF. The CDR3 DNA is TGCGCCAGCAGACGAGCGACGATCACAGATACGCAGTATTTT. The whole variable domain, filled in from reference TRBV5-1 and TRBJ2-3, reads KAGVTQTPRYLIKTRGQQVTLSCSPISGHRSVSWYQQTPGQGLQFLFEYFSETQRNKGNFPGRFSGRQFSNSRSEMNVSTLELGDSALYLCASRRATITDTQYFGPGTRLTVL.

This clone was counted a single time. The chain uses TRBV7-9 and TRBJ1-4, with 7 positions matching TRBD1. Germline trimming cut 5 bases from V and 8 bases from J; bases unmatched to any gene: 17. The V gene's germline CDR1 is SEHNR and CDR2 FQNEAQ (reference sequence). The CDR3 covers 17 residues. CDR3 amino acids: CASSQDRVQAFQEKLFF. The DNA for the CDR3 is TGTGCCAGCAGCCAAGACAGGGTACAAGCCTTTCAAGAAAAACTGTTTTTT.

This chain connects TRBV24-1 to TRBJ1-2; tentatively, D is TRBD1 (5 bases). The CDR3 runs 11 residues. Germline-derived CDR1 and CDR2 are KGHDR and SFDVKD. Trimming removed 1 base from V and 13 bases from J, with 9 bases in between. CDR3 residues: CATSDFRGFTF. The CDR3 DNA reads TGTGCCACCAGTGATTTCCGGGGGTTCACCTTC.

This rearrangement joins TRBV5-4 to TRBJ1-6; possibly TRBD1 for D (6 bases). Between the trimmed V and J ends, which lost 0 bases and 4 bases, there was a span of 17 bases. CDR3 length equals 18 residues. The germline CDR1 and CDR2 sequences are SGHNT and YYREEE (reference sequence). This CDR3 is CASSLVMGGGGYNSPLHF. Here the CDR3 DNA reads TGTGCCAGCAGCTTGGTGATGGGAGGGGGTGGGTATAATTCACCCCTCCACTTT.